The source of this T cell receptor beta chain is a study of molecular identifiers for immune sequencing clone quantification. Study-wide results and caveats: Clones above 20 RNA copies contained over 97% of effector molecules and under 1% of naive molecules.

This clonotype was seen many times. Its antigen remains unidentified. Each CDR3 protein is one row after TCRdb ran MiXCR on the PCR reads. Here the sample spans about 89,000 distinct CDR3 sequences, around 20% being singletons. The CDR3 sequence is 13 residues long. V lost 1 base and J 6 bases, leaving 9 bases between the germline ends. Germline CDR1 reads SGHTA; CDR2 reads FQGNSA. In the sort, naive CD8 T cells were defined as CD8+CD4-CCR7+CD45RA+. The chain couples TRBV7-2 to TRBJ1-1; no firm D call. The sample was naive CD8+ T cells from blood, with Jurkat cell RNA spiked in. Subset described: FACS-sorted CD8+CD4-CCR7+CD45RA+ naive T cells. The clonotype comes from a human donor in good health. Some libraries in this study had Jurkat cell RNA spiked in. The CDR3 protein is CASSLGGGSEAFF. The CDR3, as DNA: TGTGCCAGCAGCTTAGGGGGTGGATCTGAAGCTTTCTTT.